This T cell receptor (beta chain) was sequenced for a study of somatic mutations in cytotoxic T cells in rheumatoid arthritis. TCRdb's table, derived via immunoSEQ multiplex PCR, lists solely in-frame clones and lacks some. The sample carries roughly 20,000 clones, about 85% recorded once. V dropped 1 base and J dropped 2 bases, with 9 bases sitting between them. The CDR3 totals 14 residues. CDR1 and CDR2 from the germline V gene are SGHTA and FQGNSA. The sequencing sample was made of CD8+ T cells sorted from blood. This TCR was recovered from an adult with rheumatoid arthritis. This sequence joins TRBV7-2 and TRBJ2-7; tentatively, D is TRBD2 (6 bases). CDR3 sequence: CASSLGDSAYEQYF. CDR3 DNA sequence: TGTGCCAGCAGCTTAGGGGACTCCGCCTACGAGCAGTACTTC.